This TCR beta chain was recorded in a study of blood T cell repertoires in COVID-19. Looking at the study overall: Italy, Spain and the United States were the sources of the convalescent and acute COVID-19 samples. Sample material is recorded as cDNA or gDNA derived from T cells, B-cell-depleted T cells, or PBMCs.

Per the germline V gene, CDR1 is SQVTM and CDR2 is ANQGSEA. V lost 4 bases and J lost 7, with 8 bases in between. The CDR3 runs 10 residues. In the authors' methods: Nucleated cell number was recorded as an estimate derived from reference gene primer amplification. Clones were sequenced by immunoSEQ multiplex PCR, and TCRdb holds only the in-frame ones, with some missing. D and trimming were read from the DNA, whereas the V and J calls and clone size are those reported in that table. This table has about 210,000 clones, approximately 86% appearing once. The sequenced material came from peripheral blood. The sequence was collected from a man aged 55 to 70 with acute or convalescent COVID-19. The J gene is TRBJ2-7, the V gene TRBV29-1; D possibly corresponds to TRBD2 (6 bases). CDR3 nucleotides: TGCAGCGTTGGAGGGAGGGAGCAGTACTTC. Translating it yields CSVGGREQYF.